The rows below give T cell receptor beta chains drawn from one sample of a study of Tregs in tolerant kidney transplant recipients. Some clones are missing from TCRdb's copy, which holds only in-frame ones; the method was immunoSEQ multiplex PCR. The table has over 50,000 clones, about 83% seen once. The sample comprised CD4+ T cells from blood. Receptors originate from a human donor in good health. Both conserved end residues are part of each CDR3. The D gene is left open where the match is weak. The size of a clone is reported for some rows only, either as once, few or many, or as a class for expanded clones.

.	.	TRBV19	TRBJ1-6	TGTGCCAGTAGTCTTCTGGGGGGGAGCTCCTATAATTCACCCCTCCACTTT	CASSLLGGSSYNSPLHF
.	TRBD2	TRBV5-1	TRBJ2-5	TGCGCCAGCAGCTCCGGGACTACCGAAGAGACCCAGTACTTC	CASSSGTTEETQYF
.	.	TRBV5-4	TRBJ2-1	TGTGCCAGCAGCTTGGAAACCCCAGGCGAGCAGTTCTTC	CASSLETPGEQFF
.	TRBD1	TRBV5-4	TRBJ2-1	TGTGCCAGCAGCACCGGGCGACAGGGAACAATGAGGACCAATGAGCAGTTCTTC	CASSTGRQGTMRTNEQFF
once	.	TRBV30	TRBJ1-6	TGTGCCTCGGAGGGGGGTTGGTATAATTCACCCCTCCACTTT	CASEGGWYNSPLHF
.	.	TRBV11-2	TRBJ1-1	TGTGCCAGCAGCCTCGACCGGAACACTGAAGCTTTCTTT	CASSLDRNTEAFF
.	.	TRBV7-2	TRBJ2-3	TGTGCCAGCAGCTTATGGGGCGGGCCAGATACGCAGTATTTT	CASSLWGGPDTQYF
once	.	TRBV2	TRBJ2-3	TGTGCCAGCAGTTCCCAGGCGCGCCCAGATACGCAGTATTTT	CASSSQARPDTQYF
.	.	TRBV10-3	TRBJ2-6	TGTGCCATCCCCCAGGGGACTGGGGCCAACGTCCTGACTTTC	CAIPQGTGANVLTF
.	TRBD2	TRBV27	TRBJ2-1	TGTGCCAGCAGTTTTCGAGGGGGACTAGCAGTTATCAATGAGCAGTTCTTC	CASSFRGGLAVINEQFF
.	.	TRBV5-4	TRBJ1-5	TGTGCCAGCAGCTTGGTTCCAGGTGATCAGCCCCAGCATTTT	CASSLVPGDQPQHF
.	TRBD2	TRBV4-3	TRBJ2-1	TGCGCCAGTCAGCCAGTAGCGGGAGCCGTTAATGAGCAGTTCTTC	CASQPVAGAVNEQFF
.	TRBD1	TRBV11-2	TRBJ1-1	TGTGCCAGCAGCACCCGACAGGGCCTGCGTGTCGCTGAAGCTTTCTTT	CASSTRQGLRVAEAFF
.	.	TRBV2	TRBJ1-2	TGTGCCAGCAGTGAAGCGGGGGCCAACTATGGCTACACCTTC	CASSEAGANYGYTF
.	.	TRBV18	TRBJ2-7	TGTGCCAGCTCACCACGCCCGGGCGACGCCCACGAGCAGTACTTC	CASSPRPGDAHEQYF
.	TRBD1	TRBV11-2	TRBJ2-7	TGTGCCAGCAGCTCTCTGACAGGGGAGAGCGAGCAGTACTTC	CASSSLTGESEQYF
.	.	TRBV6-1	TRBJ2-1	TGTGCCAGCAGTGACCCCGTGGGATCCTACAATGAGCAGTTCTTC	CASSDPVGSYNEQFF
once	TRBD1	TRBV30	TRBJ2-7	TGTGCCTGGAGTGTACAGGGGGGATACGAGCAGTACTTC	CAWSVQGGYEQYF
.	.	TRBV5-4	TRBJ2-3	TGTGCCAGCAGCTTATCCCACCGCACAGATACGCAGTATTTT	CASSLSHRTDTQYF
.	.	TRBV6-6	TRBJ2-3	TGTGCCAGCAGTTACGGCCCGATGGATACGCAGTATTTT	CASSYGPMDTQYF
.	.	TRBV11-1	TRBJ2-5	TGTGCCAGCAGCCCCGACGGGTGGGAGACCCAGTACTTC	CASSPDGWETQYF
.	.	TRBV5-5	TRBJ2-7	TGTGCCAGCAGCTTGGCGGCTAGCGTTTCCTACGAGCAGTACTTC	CASSLAASVSYEQYF
few	.	TRBV4-1	TRBJ1-6	TGCGCCAGCACAGGAGGAACGTTAGAGTCCTATAATTCACCCCTCCACTTT	CASTGGTLESYNSPLHF
.	.	TRBV7-2	TRBJ2-3	TGTGCCAGCAGCTTAGGGGTAGGGATACTCACAGATACGCAGTATTTT	CASSLGVGILTDTQYF
.	.	TRBV30	TRBJ1-2	TGTGCCTGGAGTGGCCCTCGGGACCGCCACTATGGCTACACCTTC	CAWSGPRDRHYGYTF
once	.	TRBV10-3	TRBJ2-5	TGTGCCATCAGTGCTGGCGGAGGGACCCAAGAGACCCAGTACTTC	CAISAGGGTQETQYF
.	TRBD1	TRBV27	TRBJ1-1	TGTGCCAGCAGTTTCGAGGGGGCGAGGACTGAAGCTTTCTTT	CASSFEGARTEAFF
.	.	TRBV6-5	TRBJ1-6	TGTGCCAGCAGTGCCGTTTATAATTCACCCCTCCACTTT	CASSAVYNSPLHF
.	TRBD1	TRBV10-2	TRBJ1-2	TGCGCCACCAACACAGGGGCTAACTATGGCTACACCTTC	CATNTGANYGYTF
.	.	TRBV27	TRBJ2-1	TGTGCCGAAGGGGGGCGTAGGGGGCGCGGTCCCTCCTACAATGAGCAGTTCTTC	CAEGGRRGRGPSYNEQFF
.	.	TRBV7-2	TRBJ1-4	TGTGCCAGCAGCGACCGACTCTCTACTAATGAAAAACTGTTTTTT	CASSDRLSTNEKLFF
.	.	TRBV4-2	TRBJ2-1	TGTGCCAGCAGCCCCAACGGAGGGAGAGTGAGGAGTGAGCAGTTCTTC	CASSPNGGRVRSEQFF
.	.	TRBV5-4	TRBJ2-5	TGTGCCAGCAGCCAAGAGGCCGGAGGGGAGACCCAGTACTTC	CASSQEAGGETQYF
.	TRBD1	TRBV6-6	TRBJ2-7	TGTGCCTGCTCGACAGGGTTCGAGCAGTACTTC	CACSTGFEQYF
.	.	TRBV10-3	TRBJ2-5	TGTGCCACCATGGGGCAAGAGACCCAGTACTTC	CATMGQETQYF
.	TRBD2	TRBV5-1	TRBJ2-5	TGCGCCAGCAGCTGGGACCCTCAATGGGGGGGGGAGACCCAGTACTTC	CASSWDPQWGGETQYF
.	.	TRBV20-1	TRBJ2-5	TGCAGTGCCGCGCGCGGCGTAGCACGGTACTTC	CSAARGVARYF
.	.	TRBV5-4	TRBJ2-1	TGTGCCAGCAGCCTCGTTGTGACAGGCAATGAGCAGTTCTTC	CASSLVVTGNEQFF
.	.	TRBV7-8	TRBJ2-6	TGTGCCAGCAGCTTATCTACAGACGGGGCCAACGTCCTGACTTTC	CASSLSTDGANVLTF
.	.	TRBV9	TRBJ1-2	TGTGCCAGCAGCGCCCCATCAGGTGGCAGCTACTATGGCTACACCTTC	CASSAPSGGSYYGYTF
.	.	TRBV19	TRBJ1-2	TGTGCCAGTAGTCCCCCGGAGAGGGGGGGCTACACCTTC	CASSPPERGGYTF
.	.	TRBV4-3	TRBJ1-1	TGCGCCAGCAGCCAAGAGGTGGCACAAGGCCGTGAAGCTTTCTTT	CASSQEVAQGREAFF
.	.	TRBV10-3	TRBJ1-6	TGTGCCATCAGTGAGCCAAATTCACCCCTCCACTTT	CAISEPNSPLHF
.	TRBD1	TRBV7-3	TRBJ1-6	TGTGCCAGCAGCAGTCGGGACAGCGAAAATTCACCCCTCCACTTT	CASSSRDSENSPLHF